This record concerns one T cell receptor (beta chain) sequence. The target antigen is unknown. The sample belongs to a study of vaccination effects on CD4 cells after COVID-19. Within the ViraFEST assay, antigen-specific CD4+ T cells underwent expansion with viral peptide pools prior to sequencing. After more than 9 days in culture, the CD4+ T cells were isolated. Sometime from March through December 2020, the person acquired a SARS-CoV-2 infection that PCR confirmed. TCRdb's copy holds only in-frame clones and misses some; the assay was immunoSEQ multiplex PCR. The sample lists 30,000 to 35,000 clones, under 80% occurring once. The germline CDR1 and CDR2 sequences are SGHDT and YYEEEE. Unmatched junction bases numbered 4, after V lost 5 bases and J lost 3 bases. The CDR3 sequence is 13 residues long.

This chain links TRBV5-6 with TRBJ2-5; the match to TRBD2 covers 7 bases. Specimen: CD4+ T cells from PBMCs cultured with a peptide pool, collected before COVID-19 vaccination. The sequence came from a human donor who had a prior SARS-CoV-2 infection. Written as DNA, the CDR3 is TGTGCCAGCAGTGAACGGGGGGAAGAGACCCAGTACTTC. Its protein is CASSERGEETQYF. The whole variable domain, remainder taken from reference TRBV5-6 and TRBJ2-5, is DAGVTQSPTHLIKTRGQQVTLRCSPKSGHDTVSWYQQALGQGPQFIFQYYEEEERQRGNFPDRFSGHQFPNYSSELNVNALLLGDSALYLCASSERGEETQYFGPGTRLLVL.